This TCR beta chain was captured by sequencing in a study of T cell responses to AZD1222 COVID-19 vaccine. Study outcomes and limitations: Across the whole spike, CD4 TCRs peaked at regions 160-218 and 743-854. No repertoire was sampled before or during the peak T cell response, only after it. Unmutated regions of variants are reportedly targeted by nearly half of spike-specific TCRs. Possibly, clonal diversity was underestimated; donors were largely white British and included more females.

On this clone: Its antigen remains unidentified.

This table comes from immunoSEQ multiplex PCR, and its TCRdb copy is limited to in-frame clones, with some not included. This table holds some 150,000 clones, around 83% found once. Germline lookup yields CDR1 MNHNS and CDR2 SASEGT. CDR3 length: 15 amino acids. Trimming stripped 6 bases from V and 4 bases from J, with 18 bases between. The V and J genes are TRBV6-1 and TRBJ1-2; a possible D gene is TRBD1 (5 bases). This TCR came from an adult in good health. This specimen was peripheral blood, taken on day 0 of MenACWY control vaccination. The DNA for the CDR3 is TGTGCCAGCAGCTCCAGGGCGGGGCGCGGCTATGGCTACACCTTC. Residues: CASSSRAGRGYGYTF.